This section outlines one TCR beta chain sequence together with its context. What it binds is not known. This sample is drawn from a study of cytomegalovirus exposure and HLA in healthy donors. The PCR contained 60 Vbeta and 13 Jbeta primers. The repertoire was sequenced with immunoSEQ multiplex PCR; TCRdb's copy has only in-frame clones and lacks some. The table lists around 50,000 clones. Overall study results and limits: The study labeled fewer than 200 TCR beta chains cytomegalovirus-associated.

Sequencing was carried out using PBMCs. The clonotype was recovered from a male donor in good health and CMV-seropositive.

CDR3 loop: CSVGGQGLLTGANVLTF. The CDR3 nucleotides are TGCAGCGTTGGAGGACAGGGGCTTTTGACTGGGGCCAACGTCCTGACTTTC. The chain couples TRBV29-1 to TRBJ2-6; 9 nucleotides align to TRBD1. V shed 4 bases, J shed 2 bases, and the junction held 9 bases outside the gene matches. The CDR3 spans 17 residues. Looked up from germline, CDR1 is SQVTM and CDR2 is ANQGSEA.